Each of the 29 T cell receptor beta chains below was sequenced from the same sample in a study of shared clonotypes between healthy human individuals. TCRdb's table, derived via immunoSEQ multiplex PCR, lists solely in-frame clones and lacks some. There are about 980,000 clones in the sample; more than 75% occur only once, and about 1.5% lies in the top ten. Sequencing was performed on memory CD4+ T cells sorted from blood. Subset here: CD45RA-negative fraction. All receptors derive from a man aged 18-30 years in good health.

The chain has TRBV9 and TRBJ1-6; D ambiguous. Germline CDR1 SGDLS, CDR2 YYNGEE. There are 19 residues in the CDR3. The germline V and J ends were trimmed by 2 bases and 0 bases, with 18 bases remaining between them. Written as DNA, the CDR3 is TGTGCCAGCAGCGTGGACGGGCGAGACACATTCTCCTATAATTCACCCCTCCACTTT. This gives the protein CASSVDGRDTFSYNSPLHF.

This clone showed up just a few times. The chain combines TRBV28 with TRBJ1-1; no definite D call. V was clipped by 3 bases and J by 7 bases, with 9 bases between them. From germline, CDR1 is MDHEN and CDR2 SYDVKM. The CDR3 sequence is 12 residues long. The chain's CDR3 is CASSLGRNEAFF. CDR3 DNA: TGTGCCAGCAGTTTGGGTCGGAATGAAGCTTTCTTT.

The genes are TRBV5-6 and TRBJ2-4, with unresolved D. This CDR3 is 16 amino acids long. The germline V gene has CDR1 SGHDT and CDR2 YYEEEE. Trimming took off 3 bases at V and 2 bases at J, with 15 bases between the two ends. The CDR3 loop is CASSSRKINSKNIQYF. As DNA, the CDR3 is TGTGCCAGCAGCTCCCGAAAAATTAATTCCAAAAACATTCAGTACTTC.

The chain employs TRBV5-1 and TRBJ1-5; D is perhaps TRBD1 (5 bases). Germline V lookup: CDR1 SGHRS, CDR2 YFSETQ. This CDR3 is 15 amino acids long. Deletions cut 7 bases from V and 3 bases from J, with 17 bases between. CDR3 loop: CASQPGSGTNQPQHF. The CDR3 DNA is TGCGCCAGCCAACCGGGTTCGGGGACCAATCAGCCCCAGCATTTT.

The chain joins TRBV30 to TRBJ2-1; 12 bases are a match to TRBD2. After removal of 5 bases from V and 7 bases from J, the junction contained 3 bases not matched to a gene. From germline, CDR1 is GTSNPN and CDR2 SVGIG (reference sequence). This CDR3 comprises 13 residues. The CDR3 reads CAWGLAGGNEQFF. The CDR3 DNA follows: TGTGCCTGGGGGCTAGCGGGAGGGAATGAGCAGTTCTTC.

This clone was detected once. This chain links TRBV10-3 with TRBJ2-6; possible D gene TRBD1, 5 bases. The CDR3 spans 15 residues. The germline CDR1 and CDR2 sequences are ENHRY and SYGVKD. V gave up 0 bases and J gave up 4 bases, with 7 bases separating them. Here the CDR3 DNA reads TGTGCCATCAGTGAGTCAGGGGTCGGGGCCAACGTCCTGACTTTC. This gives the protein CAISESGVGANVLTF.

The chain employs TRBV2 and TRBJ1-1; D remains unclear. V lost 6 bases to trimming and J lost 2 bases, with 13 bases between them. CDR3 length: 14 residues. The germline CDR1 and CDR2 sequences are SNHLY and FYNNEI. CDR3 sequence: CASRAEYTNTEAFF. DNA of the CDR3: TGTGCCAGCAGGGCAGAATACACAAACACTGAAGCTTTCTTT.

The chain carries TRBV6-6 and TRBJ2-7; no definite D call. Deletions cut 2 bases from V and 2 bases from J, with 7 bases between. The CDR3 sequence is 13 residues long. CDR1 MNHNY and CDR2 SVGAGI come from the germline V gene (reference sequence). CDR3 coding DNA: TGTGCCAGCAGTTACGCGGCCACCTACGAGCAGTACTTC. It codes for CASSYAATYEQYF.

The chain has TRBV7-2 and TRBJ1-2; 9 bases are a match to TRBD1. V lost 1 base and J lost 6; bases outside the gene matches: 9. Germline values: CDR1 SGHTA, CDR2 FQGNSA. The CDR3 is 16 amino acids. For the CDR3, the DNA is TGTGCCAGCAGCTTAGGGGCATCGGGACAGGGACATGGCTACACCTTC. This translates into CASSLGASGQGHGYTF.

In this sample, this clone turned up many times. This chain links TRBV7-9 with TRBJ1-2, with 7 nucleotides matching TRBD1. V shed 1 base and J 2 bases; nucleotides not matched to a gene: 7. Germline lookup yields CDR1 SEHNR and CDR2 FQNEAQ (reference sequence). This CDR3 comprises 16 residues. Here the CDR3 DNA reads TGTGCCAGCAGCTTAGGGGCAGGGGGTGTGAACTATGGCTACACCTTC. Translation: CASSLGAGGVNYGYTF.

The V gene is TRBV2, the J gene TRBJ1-1; D is unclear. V lost 2 bases, J lost 2 bases, and 9 bases lay in between. The CDR3 is made up of 14 amino acids. CDR1 is SNHLY and CDR2 is FYNNEI in the germline V gene. CDR3 DNA sequence: TGTGCCAGCAGTGAAAGGAACAGAAACACTGAAGCTTTCTTT. Translation: CASSERNRNTEAFF.

This clone was picked up a small number of times. This chain joins TRBV11-2 and TRBJ2-7; 7 bases are shared with TRBD2. V gave up 5 bases and J gave up 3 bases; unmatched junction bases: 10. The CDR3 spans 15 residues. Germline V gives CDR1 SGHAT, CDR2 FQNNGV. CDR3 coding DNA: TGTGCCAGCAGCAGAGGGGAGGGCCTCTTCTACGAGCAGTACTTC. Amino acids: CASSRGEGLFYEQYF.

In its sample, this clone was seen once. The V gene is TRBV19, the J gene TRBJ2-7; TRBD2 agrees at 10 bases. Germline-derived CDR1 and CDR2 are LNHDA and SQIVND (reference sequence). This CDR3 comprises 14 residues. V trimming: 2 bases; J trimming: 9 bases; junction bases outside the gene matches: 7. In DNA form, the CDR3 reads TGTGCCAGTAGTATAACTAGCGGGAATATTGGGCAGTACTTC. This codes for CASSITSGNIGQYF.

This clone was observed a handful of times. The CDR3 region has the DNA TGTGCCAGCAGCGTAGGAGGAGGGTACACTAGCACAGATACGCAGTATTTT. This gives the protein CASSVGGGYTSTDTQYF. The chain employs TRBV9 and TRBJ2-3; D perhaps matches TRBD2 (6 bases). This CDR3 has 17 amino acids. V was cut by 0 bases and J by 0 bases, with 14 bases left in between. Germline CDR1 and CDR2: SGDLS and YYNGEE.

The CDR3 DNA reads TGTGCCAGCTCACGGGGACAGTACAATGAGCAGTTCTTC. Translation: CASSRGQYNEQFF. The V and J genes are TRBV18 and TRBJ2-1, with TRBD1 identical over 7 bases. The CDR3 has 13 residues. V lost 4 bases to trimming and J lost 4 bases; unmatched junction nucleotides: 1. The germline V gene encodes CDR1 KGHSH and CDR2 LQKENI.

The gene calls are TRBV27 and TRBJ2-4, with no clear D. The CDR3 covers 13 residues. Germline CDR1 reads MNHEY; CDR2 reads SMNVEV (reference sequence). V shed 6 bases and J shed 1 base, with 7 bases lying between them. The CDR3 nucleotides read TGTGCCAGCAGGCAGAGGGCCAAAAACATTCAGTACTTC. Its translation: CASRQRAKNIQYF.

This clone was detected many times. This sample includes further DNA sequences coding for the same CDR3. The J gene is TRBJ1-6, the V gene TRBV30; D is unclear. V lost 4 bases to trimming and J lost 10 bases, with 11 bases between them. Germline V gives CDR1 GTSNPN, CDR2 SVGIG (reference sequence). This CDR3 spans 12 amino acids. The CDR3: CAWNWGRSPLHF. DNA of the CDR3: TGTGCCTGGAATTGGGGAAGATCACCCCTCCACTTT.

A word on this clone: This sample includes further DNA sequences coding for the same CDR3. The chain links TRBV9 to TRBJ2-7, with 10 bases matching TRBD1. The CDR3 length is 15 residues. CDR1 SGDLS and CDR2 YYNGEE come from the germline V gene. Germline trimming cut 0 bases from V and 2 bases from J; bases unmatched to any gene: 2. The CDR3 DNA reads as TGTGCCAGCAGCGTAGGACAGGGGGCGGCCTACGAGCAGTACTTC. Translated, it gives CASSVGQGAAYEQYF.

Comment on this clone: The junction shows a germline mismatch at one end, possibly a read error. The V gene is TRBV13, the J gene TRBJ2-3; TRBD1 might be the D (5 bases). The CDR3 spans 14 residues. The germline V gene encodes CDR1 PRHDT and CDR2 FYEKMQ (reference sequence). CDR3 in DNA: TGTGCCAGCAGCCTAGGACACACCACAGATACGCAGTATTTT. Encoded protein: CASSLGHTTDTQYF.

The chain uses TRBV10-3 and TRBJ2-1, with 13 bases lining up with TRBD2. Losses at the gene ends were 2 bases for V and 9 bases for J; bases not matched to a gene: 4. From germline, CDR1 is ENHRY and CDR2 SYGVKD. CDR3 length equals 15 residues. The CDR3 loop is CAISEGLAGAREQFF. DNA of the CDR3: TGTGCCATCAGTGAGGGACTAGCGGGAGCCCGTGAGCAGTTCTTC.

The CDR3 DNA sequence: TGTGCCAGCTCACGGGGGACAGTTTACGAGCAGTACTTC. Translation gives CASSRGTVYEQYF. V usage is TRBV18 and J usage is TRBJ2-7, with 7 bases aligning to TRBD1. Germline lookup yields CDR1 KGHSH and CDR2 LQKENI. The CDR3 is 13 residues long. V shed 4 bases and J 4 bases; nucleotides not matched to a gene: 4.

The CDR3 sequence is CAWSLSGNEQFF. CDR3 sequence (DNA): TGTGCCTGGAGCCTCAGCGGTAATGAGCAGTTCTTC. The chain couples TRBV30 to TRBJ2-1; D may be TRBD2 (5 bases). The V end lost 3 bases, the J end lost 7 bases, and 10 bases lay between the germline ends. This CDR3 spans 12 amino acids. CDR1 GTSNPN and CDR2 SVGIG come from the germline V gene (reference sequence).

The chain is built from TRBV10-2 and TRBJ1-4; D unclear. Germline CDR1 reads WSHSY; CDR2 reads SAAADI. The germline V and J ends were trimmed by 3 bases and 1 base, with 9 bases remaining between them. This CDR3 has 15 residues. CDR3 DNA: TGCGCCAGCAGTGACCCGGGCGGAACTAATGAAAAACTGTTTTTT. Translation gives CASSDPGGTNEKLFF.

The V and J genes are TRBV6-5 and TRBJ1-3; 7 nucleotides match TRBD1. Germline loops: CDR1 MNHEY, CDR2 SVGAGI. The CDR3 has 13 residues. Trimming removed 7 bases from V and 3 bases from J; junction bases left unmatched: 3. The CDR3 loop is CASTRTGGNTIYF. The CDR3 DNA is TGTGCCAGCACCAGGACAGGTGGAAACACCATATATTTT.

V gene TRBV9 combines with J gene TRBJ2-5; D may be TRBD2 (6 bases). Trimming shortened V by 0 bases and J by 3 bases, and 9 bases separated the two germline ends. This CDR3 is 14 amino acids long. CDR1 and CDR2 (germline): SGDLS, YYNGEE. CDR3 amino acids: CASSVVGEEETQYF. The CDR3 DNA is TGTGCCAGCAGCGTAGTTGGGGAGGAAGAGACCCAGTACTTC.

The chain employs TRBV5-4 and TRBJ1-2, with D unclear. Trimming removed 1 base from V and 8 bases from J, with 21 bases in between. The CDR3 length is 16 residues. Germline CDR1 is SGHNT and CDR2 is YYREEE (reference sequence). The CDR3 DNA reads TGTGCCAGCAGCTTGTGGACGACGGGCCGAGAGGCGGGCTACACCTTC. Its translation is CASSLWTTGREAGYTF. Combining the CDR3 with reference TRBV5-4 and TRBJ1-2 gives the whole variable domain ETGVTQSPTHLIKTRGQQVTLRCSSQSGHNTVSWYQQALGQGPQFIFQYYREEENGRGNFPPRFSGLQFPNYSSELNVNALELDDSALYLCASSLWTTGREAGYTFGSGTRLTVV.

This clone was recorded once. The germline gene is not matched at one end of the junction; a read error may be the cause. The chain employs TRBV7-7 and TRBJ2-3, with 9 bases that match TRBD2. The CDR3 runs to 15 residues. Germline V CDR1 and CDR2: SSHAT, FNYEAQ (reference sequence). The CDR3 bases are TGTGCTAGCAGCCGGGGACTAGCCCTCACAGATACGCAGTATTTT. Amino acid sequence: CASSRGLALTDTQYF.

This clone came up a few times. The rearrangement uses TRBV6-5 and TRBJ1-1; D may be TRBD1 (6 bases). The CDR3 has 13 amino acids. Germline CDR1 MNHEY, CDR2 SVGAGI. Trimming took 7 bases from V and 5 from J, leaving 14 bases between them. This CDR3 is CASTQTGKTEAFF. For the CDR3, the DNA is TGTGCCAGCACCCAAACAGGGAAGACTGAAGCTTTCTTT.

The chain recombines TRBV7-2 with TRBJ2-7, with D possibly TRBD2 on 5 matching bases. The CDR3 has 14 residues. V lost 3 bases and J lost 2, with 11 bases in between. The germline V gene has CDR1 SGHTA and CDR2 FQGNSA. CDR3 protein: CASSFGKPPYEQYF. The DNA for the CDR3 is TGTGCCAGCAGCTTCGGGAAGCCGCCCTACGAGCAGTACTTC.